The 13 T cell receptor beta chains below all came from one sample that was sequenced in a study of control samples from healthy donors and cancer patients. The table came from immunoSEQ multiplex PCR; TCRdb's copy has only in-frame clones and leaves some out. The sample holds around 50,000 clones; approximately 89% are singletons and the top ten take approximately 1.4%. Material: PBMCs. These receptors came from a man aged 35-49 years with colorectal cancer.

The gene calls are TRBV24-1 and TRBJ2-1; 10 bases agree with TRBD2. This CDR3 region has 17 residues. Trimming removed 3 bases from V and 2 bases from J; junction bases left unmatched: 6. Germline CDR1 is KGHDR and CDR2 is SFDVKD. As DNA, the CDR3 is TGTGCCACCAGTGATCCAAGGACTAGCGGCGCCTACAATGAGCAGTTCTTC. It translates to CATSDPRTSGAYNEQFF.

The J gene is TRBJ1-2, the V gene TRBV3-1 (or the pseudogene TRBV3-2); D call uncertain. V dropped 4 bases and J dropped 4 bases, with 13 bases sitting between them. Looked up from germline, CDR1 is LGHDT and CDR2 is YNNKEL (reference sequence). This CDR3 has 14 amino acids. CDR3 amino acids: CASSPAGSGYGYTF. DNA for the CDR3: TGTGCCAGCAGCCCCGCGGGGTCGGGCTATGGCTACACCTTC.

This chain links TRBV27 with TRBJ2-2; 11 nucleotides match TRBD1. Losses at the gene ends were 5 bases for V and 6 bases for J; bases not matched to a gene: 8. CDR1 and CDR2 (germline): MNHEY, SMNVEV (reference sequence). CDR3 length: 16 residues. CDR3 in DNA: TGTGCCAGCAGTCAGTGGACAGGGGGCGTCCCCGGGGAGCTGTTTTTT. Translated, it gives CASSQWTGGVPGELFF.

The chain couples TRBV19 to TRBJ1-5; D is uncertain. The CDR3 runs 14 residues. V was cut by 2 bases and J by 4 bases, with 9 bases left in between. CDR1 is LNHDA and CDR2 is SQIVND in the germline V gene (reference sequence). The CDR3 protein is CASSIRELNQPQHF. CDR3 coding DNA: TGTGCCAGTAGTATAAGGGAGCTGAATCAGCCCCAGCATTTT.

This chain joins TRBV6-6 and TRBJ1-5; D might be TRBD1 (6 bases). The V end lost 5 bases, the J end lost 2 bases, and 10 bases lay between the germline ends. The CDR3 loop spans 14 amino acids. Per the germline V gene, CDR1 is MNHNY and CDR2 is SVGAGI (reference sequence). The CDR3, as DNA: TGTGCCAGCAGTACATCAGGGGGCAATCAGCCCCAGCATTTT. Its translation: CASSTSGGNQPQHF.

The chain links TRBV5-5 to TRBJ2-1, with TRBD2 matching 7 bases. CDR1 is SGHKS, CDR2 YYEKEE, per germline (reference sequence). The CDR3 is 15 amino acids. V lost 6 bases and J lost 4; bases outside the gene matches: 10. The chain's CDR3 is CASTVGTIIYNEQFF. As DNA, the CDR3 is TGTGCCAGCACCGTAGGGACTATTATTTACAATGAGCAGTTCTTC.

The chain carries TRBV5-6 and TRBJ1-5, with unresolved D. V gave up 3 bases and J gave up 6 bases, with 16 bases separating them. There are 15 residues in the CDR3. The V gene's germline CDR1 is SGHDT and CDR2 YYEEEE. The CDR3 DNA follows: TGTGCCAGCAGCTCAAGGGTAGCAGGTGGTCAGCCCCAGCATTTT. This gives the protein CASSSRVAGGQPQHF.

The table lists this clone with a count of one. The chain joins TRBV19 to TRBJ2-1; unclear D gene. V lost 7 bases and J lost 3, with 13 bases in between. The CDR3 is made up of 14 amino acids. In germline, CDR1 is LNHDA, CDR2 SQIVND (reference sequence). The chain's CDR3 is CASKGDNLYNEQFF. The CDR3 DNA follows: TGTGCCAGTAAAGGTGACAACCTCTACAATGAGCAGTTCTTC.

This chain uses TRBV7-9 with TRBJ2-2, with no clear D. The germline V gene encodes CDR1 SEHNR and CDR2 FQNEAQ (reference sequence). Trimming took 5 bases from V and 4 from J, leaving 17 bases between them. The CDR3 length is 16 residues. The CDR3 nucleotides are TGTGCCAGCAGCCACCCGTTCGAGCCTCGCACCGGGGAGCTGTTTTTT. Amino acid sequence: CASSHPFEPRTGELFF.

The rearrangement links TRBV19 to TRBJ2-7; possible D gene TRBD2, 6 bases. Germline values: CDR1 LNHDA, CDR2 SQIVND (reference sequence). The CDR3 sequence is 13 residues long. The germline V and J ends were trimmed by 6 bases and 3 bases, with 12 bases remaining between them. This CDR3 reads CASSAGLLYEQYF. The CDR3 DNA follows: TGTGCCAGTAGCGCGGGGCTCCTCTACGAGCAGTACTTC.

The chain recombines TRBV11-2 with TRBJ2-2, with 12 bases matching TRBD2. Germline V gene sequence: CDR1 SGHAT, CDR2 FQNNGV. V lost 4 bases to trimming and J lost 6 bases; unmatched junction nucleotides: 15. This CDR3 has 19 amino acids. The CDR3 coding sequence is TGTGCCAGCAGCTATTACCGACTAGCGGGAGTACCAGAGGCCGGGGAGCTGTTTTTT. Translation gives CASSYYRLAGVPEAGELFF.

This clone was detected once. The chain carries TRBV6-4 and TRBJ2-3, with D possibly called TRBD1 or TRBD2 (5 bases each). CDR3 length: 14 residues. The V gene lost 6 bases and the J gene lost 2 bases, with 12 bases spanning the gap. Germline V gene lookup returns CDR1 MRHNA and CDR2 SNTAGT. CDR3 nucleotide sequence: TGTGCCAGCAGCGAGGGACCTACCACAGATACGCAGTATTTT. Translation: CASSEGPTTDTQYF.

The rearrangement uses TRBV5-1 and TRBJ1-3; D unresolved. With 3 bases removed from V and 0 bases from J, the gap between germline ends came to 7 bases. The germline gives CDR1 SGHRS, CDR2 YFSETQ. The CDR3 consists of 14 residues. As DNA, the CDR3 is TGCGCCAGCAGCTCGCAGACCTCTGGAAACACCATATATTTT. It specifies CASSSQTSGNTIYF.